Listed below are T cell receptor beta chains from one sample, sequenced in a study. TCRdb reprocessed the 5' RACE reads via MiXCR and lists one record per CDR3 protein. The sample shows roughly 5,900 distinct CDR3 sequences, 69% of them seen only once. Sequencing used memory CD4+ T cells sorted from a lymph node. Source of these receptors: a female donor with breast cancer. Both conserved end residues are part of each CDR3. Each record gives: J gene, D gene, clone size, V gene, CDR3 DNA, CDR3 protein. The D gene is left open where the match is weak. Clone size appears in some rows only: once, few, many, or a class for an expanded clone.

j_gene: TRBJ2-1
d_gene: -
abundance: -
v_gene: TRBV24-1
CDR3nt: TGTGCCACCAGTGATGGATTTTACAATGAGCAGTTCTTC
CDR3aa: CATSDGFYNEQFF

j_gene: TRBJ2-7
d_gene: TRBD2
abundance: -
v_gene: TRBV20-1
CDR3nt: TGCAGTGCTAGAGATTCTCGTACTAGCGGGAACTACGAGCAGTACTTC
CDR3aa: CSARDSRTSGNYEQYF

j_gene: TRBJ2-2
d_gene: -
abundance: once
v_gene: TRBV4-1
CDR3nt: TGCGCCAGCAGCCAATCTGACATGGGCATGAACACCGGGGAGCTGTTTTTT
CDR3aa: CASSQSDMGMNTGELFF

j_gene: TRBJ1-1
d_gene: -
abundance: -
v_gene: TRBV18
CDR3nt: TGTGCCAGCTCACCTAGACAGGTCATGAACACTGAAGCTTTCTTT
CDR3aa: CASSPRQVMNTEAFF

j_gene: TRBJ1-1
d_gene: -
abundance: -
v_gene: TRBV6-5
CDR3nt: TGTGCCAGCAGTTACTCAAGGGGGATGAACACTGAAGCTTTCTTT
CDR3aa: CASSYSRGMNTEAFF

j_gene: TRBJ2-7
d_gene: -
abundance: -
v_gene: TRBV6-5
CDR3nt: TGTGCCAGCAAAGGGGACTACGAGCAGTACTTC
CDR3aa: CASKGDYEQYF

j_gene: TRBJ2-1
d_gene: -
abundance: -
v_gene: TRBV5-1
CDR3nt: TGCGCCAGCAGTCCGGTCGGGTTAAGTGGGGATGAGCAGTTCTTC
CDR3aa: CASSPVGLSGDEQFF

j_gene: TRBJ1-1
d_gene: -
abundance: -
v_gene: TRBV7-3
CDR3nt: TGTGCCAGCAGCCCAAACGACATATCCACTGAAGCTTTCTTT
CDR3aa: CASSPNDISTEAFF

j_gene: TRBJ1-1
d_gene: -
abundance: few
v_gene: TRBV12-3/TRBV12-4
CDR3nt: TGTGCCAGCAGACCAGGGGTGAACACTGAAGCTTTCTTT
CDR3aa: CASRPGVNTEAFF

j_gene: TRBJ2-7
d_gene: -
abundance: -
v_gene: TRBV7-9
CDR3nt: TGTGCCAGCAGCTTAAGTAATAAGGCGACAGGCACCTCGGACTACGAGCAGTACTTC
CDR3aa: CASSLSNKATGTSDYEQYF